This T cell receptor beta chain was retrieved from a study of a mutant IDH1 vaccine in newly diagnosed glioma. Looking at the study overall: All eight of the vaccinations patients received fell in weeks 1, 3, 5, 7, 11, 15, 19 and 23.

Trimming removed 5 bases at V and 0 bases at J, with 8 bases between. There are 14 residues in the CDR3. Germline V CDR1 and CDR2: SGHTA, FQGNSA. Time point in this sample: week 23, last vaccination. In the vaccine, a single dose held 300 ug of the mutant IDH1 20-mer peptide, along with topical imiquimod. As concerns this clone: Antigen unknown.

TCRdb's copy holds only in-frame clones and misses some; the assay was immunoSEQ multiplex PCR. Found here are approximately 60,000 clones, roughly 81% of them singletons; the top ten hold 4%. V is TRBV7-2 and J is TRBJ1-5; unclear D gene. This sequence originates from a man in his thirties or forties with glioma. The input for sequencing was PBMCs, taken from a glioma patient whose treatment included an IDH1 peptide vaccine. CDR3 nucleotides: TGTGCCAGCAGCACCATGAATAGCAATCAGCCCCAGCATTTT. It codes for CASSTMNSNQPQHF.